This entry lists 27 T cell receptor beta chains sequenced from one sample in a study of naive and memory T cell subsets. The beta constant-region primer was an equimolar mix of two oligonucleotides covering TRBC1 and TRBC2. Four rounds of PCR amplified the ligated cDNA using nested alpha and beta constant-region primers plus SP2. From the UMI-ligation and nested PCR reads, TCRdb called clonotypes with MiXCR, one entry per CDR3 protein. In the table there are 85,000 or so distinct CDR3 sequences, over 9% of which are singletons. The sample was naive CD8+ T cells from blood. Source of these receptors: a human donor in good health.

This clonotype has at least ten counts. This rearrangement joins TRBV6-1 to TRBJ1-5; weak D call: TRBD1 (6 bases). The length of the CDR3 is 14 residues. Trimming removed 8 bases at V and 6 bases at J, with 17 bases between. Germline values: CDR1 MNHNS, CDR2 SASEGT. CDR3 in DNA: TGTGCCAGCCTGTCCAGGGGCGGTCGTCAGCCCCAGCATTTT. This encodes CASLSRGGRQPQHF.

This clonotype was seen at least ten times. The CDR3 nucleotides read TGTGCCAGCAGCGCCCAGGACGGGAGCAATCAGCCCCAGCATTTT. Amino acid sequence: CASSAQDGSNQPQHF. The chain combines TRBV7-9 with TRBJ1-5; D ambiguous. CDR1 SEHNR and CDR2 FQNEAQ come from the germline V gene (reference sequence). Trimming removed 5 bases at V and 1 base at J, with 12 bases between. The CDR3 spans 15 residues.

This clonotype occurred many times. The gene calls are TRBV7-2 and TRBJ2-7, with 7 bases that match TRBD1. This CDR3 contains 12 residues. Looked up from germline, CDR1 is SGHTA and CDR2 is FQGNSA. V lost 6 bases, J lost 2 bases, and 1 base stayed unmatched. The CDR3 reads CASRQGPYEQYF. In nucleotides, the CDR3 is TGTGCCAGCAGACAGGGGCCCTACGAGCAGTACTTC.

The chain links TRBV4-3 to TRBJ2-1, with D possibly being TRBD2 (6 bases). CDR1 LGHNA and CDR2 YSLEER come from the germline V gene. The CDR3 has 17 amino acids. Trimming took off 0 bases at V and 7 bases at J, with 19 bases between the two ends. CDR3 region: CASSQDSRTGASNEQFF. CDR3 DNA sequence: TGCGCCAGCAGCCAAGATTCTAGGACGGGAGCTTCGAATGAGCAGTTCTTC.

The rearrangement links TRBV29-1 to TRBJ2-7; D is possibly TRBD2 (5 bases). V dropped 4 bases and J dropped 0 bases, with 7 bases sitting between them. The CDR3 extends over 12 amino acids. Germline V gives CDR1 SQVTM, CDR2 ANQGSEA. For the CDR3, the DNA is TGCAGCGTTGGGACTTCCTCCTACGAGCAGTACTTC. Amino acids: CSVGTSSYEQYF.

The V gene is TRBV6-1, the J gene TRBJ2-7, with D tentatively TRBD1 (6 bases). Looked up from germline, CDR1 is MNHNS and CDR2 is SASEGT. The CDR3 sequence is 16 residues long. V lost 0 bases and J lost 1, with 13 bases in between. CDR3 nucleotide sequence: TGTGCCAGCAGTGAAGCGGCAGGGGATGAGTCCTACGAGCAGTACTTC. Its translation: CASSEAAGDESYEQYF.

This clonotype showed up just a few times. CDR3 in amino acids: CSVGQSSTDTQYF. The DNA of the CDR3 is TGCAGCGTGGGACAGTCTAGCACAGATACGCAGTATTTT. The chain recombines TRBV29-1 with TRBJ2-3; the match to TRBD1 covers 7 bases. The junction had 3 bases not matched to a gene; V was cut back by 6 bases and J by 0 bases. The CDR3 runs 13 residues. From germline, CDR1 is SQVTM and CDR2 ANQGSEA.

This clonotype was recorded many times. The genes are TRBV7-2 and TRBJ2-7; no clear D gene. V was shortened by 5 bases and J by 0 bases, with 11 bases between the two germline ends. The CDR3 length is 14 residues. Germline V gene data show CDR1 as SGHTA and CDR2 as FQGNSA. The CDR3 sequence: CASSPGRASYEQYF. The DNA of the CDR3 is TGTGCCAGCAGCCCTGGACGGGCCTCCTACGAGCAGTACTTC.

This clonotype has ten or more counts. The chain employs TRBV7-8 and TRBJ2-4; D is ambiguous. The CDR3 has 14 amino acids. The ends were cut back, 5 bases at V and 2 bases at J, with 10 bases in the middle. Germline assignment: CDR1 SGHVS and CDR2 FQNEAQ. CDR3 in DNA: TGTGCCAGCAGCCTGACACCAACCAAAAACATTCAGTACTTC. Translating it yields CASSLTPTKNIQYF. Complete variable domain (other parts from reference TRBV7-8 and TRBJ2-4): GAGVSQSPRYKVAKRGQDVALRCDPISGHVSLFWYQQALGQGPEFLTYFQNEAQLDKSGLPSDRFFAERPEGSVSTLKIQRTQQEDSAVYLCASSLTPTKNIQYFGAGTRLSVL.

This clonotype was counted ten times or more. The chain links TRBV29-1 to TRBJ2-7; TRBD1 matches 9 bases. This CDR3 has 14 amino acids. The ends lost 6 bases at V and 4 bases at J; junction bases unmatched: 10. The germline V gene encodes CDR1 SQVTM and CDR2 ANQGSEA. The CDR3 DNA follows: TGCAGCGTGGCTGAATGGACAGGGGCGTACGAGCAGTACTTC. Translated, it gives CSVAEWTGAYEQYF.

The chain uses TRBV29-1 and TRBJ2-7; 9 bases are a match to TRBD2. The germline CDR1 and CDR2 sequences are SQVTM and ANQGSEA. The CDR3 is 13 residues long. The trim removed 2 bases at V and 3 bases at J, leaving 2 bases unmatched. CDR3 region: CSVELAGYYEQYF. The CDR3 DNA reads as TGCAGCGTTGAACTAGCGGGATACTACGAGCAGTACTTC.

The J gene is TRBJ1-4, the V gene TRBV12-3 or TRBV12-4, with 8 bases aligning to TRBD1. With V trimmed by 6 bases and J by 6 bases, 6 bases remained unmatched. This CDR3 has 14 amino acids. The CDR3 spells CASRQGTGHEKLFF. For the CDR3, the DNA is TGTGCCAGCAGGCAGGGGACAGGCCATGAAAAACTGTTTTTT.

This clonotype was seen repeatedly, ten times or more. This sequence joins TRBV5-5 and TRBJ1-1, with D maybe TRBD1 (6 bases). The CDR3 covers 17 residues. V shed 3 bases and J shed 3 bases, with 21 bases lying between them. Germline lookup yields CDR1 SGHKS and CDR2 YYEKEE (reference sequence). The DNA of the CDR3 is TGTGCCAGCAGCTCATCCCCAGGGGCGGTTGGGTACACTGAAGCTTTCTTT. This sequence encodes CASSSSPGAVGYTEAFF.

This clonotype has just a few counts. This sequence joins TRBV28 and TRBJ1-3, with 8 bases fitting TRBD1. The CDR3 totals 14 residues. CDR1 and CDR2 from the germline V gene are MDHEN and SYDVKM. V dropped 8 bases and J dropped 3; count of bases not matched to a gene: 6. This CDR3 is CASGQGASGNTIYF. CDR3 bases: TGTGCCAGCGGGCAGGGGGCCAGTGGAAACACCATATATTTT.

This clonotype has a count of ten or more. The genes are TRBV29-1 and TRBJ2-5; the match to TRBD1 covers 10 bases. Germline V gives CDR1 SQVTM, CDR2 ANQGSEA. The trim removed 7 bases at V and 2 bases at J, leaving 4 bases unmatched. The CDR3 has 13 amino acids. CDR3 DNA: TGCAGCGCGGAGGACAGGGGGCAAGAGACCCAGTACTTC. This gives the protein CSAEDRGQETQYF.

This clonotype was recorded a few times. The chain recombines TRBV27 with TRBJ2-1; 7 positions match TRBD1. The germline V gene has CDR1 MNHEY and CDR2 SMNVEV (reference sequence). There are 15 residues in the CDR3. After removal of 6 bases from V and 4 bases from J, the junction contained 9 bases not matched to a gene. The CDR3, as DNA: TGTGCCAGCAGAGTAAACAGGGGTAATTACAATGAGCAGTTCTTC. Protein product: CASRVNRGNYNEQFF.

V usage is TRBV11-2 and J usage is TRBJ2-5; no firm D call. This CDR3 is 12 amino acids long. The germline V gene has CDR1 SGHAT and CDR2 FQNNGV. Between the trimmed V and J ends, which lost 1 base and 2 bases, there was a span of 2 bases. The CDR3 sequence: CASSLGQETQYF. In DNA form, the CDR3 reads TGTGCCAGCAGCTTAGGACAAGAGACCCAGTACTTC.

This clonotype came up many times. Written as DNA, the CDR3 is TGTGCCAGCAGCTTAGATCCGGCAGGGGGCGAGGACACTGAAGCTTTCTTT. Translation gives CASSLDPAGGEDTEAFF. The chain employs TRBV7-9 and TRBJ1-1; TRBD1 matches 8 bases. This CDR3 region has 17 residues. CDR1 is SEHNR and CDR2 is FQNEAQ in the germline V gene (reference sequence). Losses at the gene ends were 1 base for V and 3 bases for J; bases not matched to a gene: 10.

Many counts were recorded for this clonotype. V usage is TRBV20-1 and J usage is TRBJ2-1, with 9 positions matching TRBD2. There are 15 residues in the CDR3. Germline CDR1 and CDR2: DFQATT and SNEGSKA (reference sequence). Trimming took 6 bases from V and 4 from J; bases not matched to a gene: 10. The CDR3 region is CSAGGSSGAYNEQFF. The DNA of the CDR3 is TGCAGTGCCGGAGGTTCTAGCGGGGCATACAATGAGCAGTTCTTC.

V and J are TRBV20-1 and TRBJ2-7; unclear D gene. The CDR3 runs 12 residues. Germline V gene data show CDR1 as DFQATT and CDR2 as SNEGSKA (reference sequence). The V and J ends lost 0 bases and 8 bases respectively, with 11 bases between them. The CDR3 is CSAREGGSQQYF. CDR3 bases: TGCAGTGCTAGAGAAGGCGGCAGTCAGCAGTACTTC.

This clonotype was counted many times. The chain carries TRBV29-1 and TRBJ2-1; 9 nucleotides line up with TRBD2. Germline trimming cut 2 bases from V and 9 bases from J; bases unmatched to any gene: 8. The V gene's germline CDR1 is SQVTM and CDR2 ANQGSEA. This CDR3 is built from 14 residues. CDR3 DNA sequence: TGCAGCGTTGAACTCCTCATAGCGGGAGTTGAGCAGTTCTTC. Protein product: CSVELLIAGVEQFF.

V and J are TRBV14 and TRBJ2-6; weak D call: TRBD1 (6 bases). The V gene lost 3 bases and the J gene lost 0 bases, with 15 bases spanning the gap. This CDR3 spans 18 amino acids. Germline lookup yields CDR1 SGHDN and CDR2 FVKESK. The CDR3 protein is CASSQTGTHYSGANVLTF. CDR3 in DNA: TGTGCCAGCAGCCAGACCGGGACACATTACTCTGGGGCCAACGTCCTGACTTTC.

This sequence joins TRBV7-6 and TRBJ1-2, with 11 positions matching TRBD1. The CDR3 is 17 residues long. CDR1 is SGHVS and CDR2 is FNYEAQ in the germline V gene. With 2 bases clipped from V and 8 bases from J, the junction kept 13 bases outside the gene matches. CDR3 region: CASSLKGGGQGAGGYTF. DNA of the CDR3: TGTGCCAGCAGCTTAAAAGGTGGCGGACAGGGGGCAGGGGGCTACACCTTC. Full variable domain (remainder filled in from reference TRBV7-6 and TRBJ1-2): GAGVSQSPRYKVTKRGQDVALRCDPISGHVSLYWYRQALGQGPEFLTYFNYEAQQDKSGLPNDRFSAERPEGSISTLTIQRTEQRDSAMYRCASSLKGGGQGAGGYTFGSGTRLTVV.

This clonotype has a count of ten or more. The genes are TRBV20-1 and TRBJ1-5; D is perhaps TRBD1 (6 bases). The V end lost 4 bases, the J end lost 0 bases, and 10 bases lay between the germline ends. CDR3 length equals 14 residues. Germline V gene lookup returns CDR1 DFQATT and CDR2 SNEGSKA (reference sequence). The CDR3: CSATRQDSNQPQHF. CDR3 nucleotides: TGCAGTGCTACCCGACAGGATAGCAATCAGCCCCAGCATTTT.

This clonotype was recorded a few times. CDR3 sequence (DNA): TGTGCCAGCAGTGAGCGGGAGGGCCTCTTATACGAGCAGTACTTC. As protein: CASSEREGLLYEQYF. This sequence joins TRBV2 and TRBJ2-7; 9 positions match TRBD2. Germline V gives CDR1 SNHLY, CDR2 FYNNEI. Unmatched junction bases numbered 7, after V lost 3 bases and J lost 4 bases. CDR3 length: 15 amino acids.

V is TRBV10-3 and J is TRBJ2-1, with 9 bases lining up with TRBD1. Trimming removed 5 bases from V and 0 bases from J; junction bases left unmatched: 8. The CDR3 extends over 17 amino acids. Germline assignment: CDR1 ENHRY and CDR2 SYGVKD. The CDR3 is CAISNPGTGSSYNEQFF. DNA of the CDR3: TGTGCCATCAGTAACCCCGGGACAGGGAGCTCCTACAATGAGCAGTTCTTC.

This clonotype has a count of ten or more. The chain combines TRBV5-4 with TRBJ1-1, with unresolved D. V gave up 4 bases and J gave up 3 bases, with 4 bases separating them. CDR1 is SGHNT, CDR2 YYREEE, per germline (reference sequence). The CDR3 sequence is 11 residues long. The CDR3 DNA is TGTGCCAGCAGCCTCTACACTGAAGCTTTCTTT. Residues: CASSLYTEAFF.